These 10 T cell receptor beta chains share one sample of origin, sequenced in a study of OX40 agonist ivuxolimab in advanced cancers. Libraries were prepared by immunoSEQ multiplex PCR; TCRdb keeps only in-frame clonotypes and omits some of them. This sample has some 80,000 clones, with about four fifths found just once. Specimen: CD4+ or CD8+ T cells sorted from blood, collected in a trial of the OX40 agonist ivuxolimab. The source of these receptors is an adult with an advanced solid tumor such as melanoma, head and neck, liver or kidney cancer.

CDR3 nucleotides: TGTGCCAGCTCACCCAGAGGGGCGACGAACACTGAAGCTTTCTTT. This codes for CASSPRGATNTEAFF. The rearrangement uses TRBV18 and TRBJ1-1, with a possible D match to TRBD1 (5 bases). The CDR3 spans 15 residues. CDR1 and CDR2 from the germline V gene are KGHSH and LQKENI. V lost 3 bases and J 1 base, leaving 12 bases between the germline ends. The whole variable domain, remainder taken from reference TRBV18 and TRBJ1-1, is NAGVMQNPRHLVRRRGQEARLRCSPMKGHSHVYWYRQLPEEGLKFMVYLQKENIIDESGMPKERFSAEFPKEGPSILRIQQVVRGDSAAYFCASSPRGATNTEAFFGQGTRLTVV.

The chain couples TRBV9 to TRBJ1-1, with D unclear. Germline V gene sequence: CDR1 SGDLS, CDR2 YYNGEE. Trimming left V 0 bases short and J 7 bases short, with 16 bases between. The CDR3 loop spans 15 amino acids. CDR3 sequence reads: CASSVDSRPLNEAFF. The CDR3 DNA follows: TGTGCCAGCAGCGTAGATAGTAGACCCCTTAATGAAGCTTTCTTT. The variable domain in full, with the rest retrieved from reference TRBV9 and TRBJ1-1, is DSGVTQTPKHLITATGQRVTLRCSPRSGDLSVYWYQQSLDQGLQFLIQYYNGEERAKGNILERFSAQQFPDLHSELNLSSLELGDSALYFCASSVDSRPLNEAFFGQGTRLTVV.

The V call is TRBV4-2, the J call TRBJ2-3, with D tentatively TRBD1 or TRBD2 (5 bases each). From germline, CDR1 is LGHNA and CDR2 YNFKEQ. The CDR3 sequence is 15 residues long. V was clipped by 4 bases and J by 5 bases, with 16 bases between them. CDR3 DNA: TGTGCCAGCAGCCTGGGACGGCCTGATGGAGATACGCAGTATTTT. Translation gives CASSLGRPDGDTQYF.

The chain links TRBV15 to TRBJ2-7; 7 bases match TRBD2. Germline CDR1 reads LNHNV; CDR2 reads YYDKDF (reference sequence). Unmatched junction bases numbered 5, after V lost 1 base and J lost 5 bases. This CDR3 spans 14 amino acids. CDR3 residues: CATSRGGSFNEQYF. CDR3 coding DNA: TGTGCCACCAGCAGAGGCGGGAGTTTCAACGAGCAGTACTTC.

The chain couples TRBV10-3 to TRBJ2-7; D might be TRBD1 or TRBD2, each matching 5 bases. V lost 3 bases and J lost 2, with 14 bases in between. The CDR3 covers 15 residues. The V gene's germline CDR1 is ENHRY and CDR2 SYGVKD. This chain's CDR3 is CAISDPGTTTYEQYF. The CDR3 nucleotides are TGTGCCATCAGTGACCCCGGGACGACCACCTACGAGCAGTACTTC.

The chain recombines TRBV5-8 with TRBJ2-3, with 8 bases aligning to TRBD2. Germline CDR1 is SGHTS and CDR2 is YDEGEE. J lost 0 bases, V lost 4 bases, and 4 bases had no gene match. The CDR3 sequence is 15 residues long. The CDR3 sequence: CASSAGTRSTDTQYF. In DNA form, the CDR3 reads TGTGCCAGCAGCGCCGGGACTAGGAGCACAGATACGCAGTATTTT.

This chain joins TRBV7-2 and TRBJ2-5, with D possibly called TRBD1 or TRBD2 (5 bases each). The DNA end lines up better with TRBJ2-7; the J call may be wrong. Germline CDR1 is SGHTA and CDR2 is FQGNSA. This CDR3 has 17 amino acids. The CDR3 coding sequence is TGTGCCAGCAGCTTTAGGGTGGGCCGGGGCAGTGCCTACGAGCAGTACTTC. It yields the protein CASSFRVGRGSAYEQYF.

The chain joins TRBV5-1 to TRBJ2-7, with D perhaps matching TRBD1 or TRBD2 (5 bases each). CDR1 is SGHRS, CDR2 YFSETQ, per germline. The CDR3 totals 16 residues. V was cut by 0 bases and J by 4 bases, with 17 bases left in between. CDR3 in amino acids: CASSLDAPGPQYEQYF. The CDR3 nucleotides are TGCGCCAGCAGCTTGGATGCCCCGGGACCTCAATACGAGCAGTACTTC.

The sample holds one count of this clone. This sequence joins TRBV20-1 and TRBJ1-2; D unresolved. Germline V gene sequence: CDR1 DFQATT, CDR2 SNEGSKA (reference sequence). The CDR3 covers 11 residues. V was shortened by 5 bases and J by 6 bases, with 10 bases between the two germline ends. The CDR3 DNA sequence: TGCAGTGCTCGAGGCCCGGATGGCTACACCTTC. Translating gives CSARGPDGYTF.

V is TRBV6-1 and J is TRBJ1-2, with TRBD1 matching over 7 bases. CDR1 is MNHNS and CDR2 is SASEGT in the germline V gene. The V and J ends lost 5 bases and 10 bases, in that order; junction bases with no gene match: 10. The CDR3 consists of 13 residues. CDR3 bases: TGTGCCAGCAGTACAGACAGGGTTGGGATCTACACCTTC. Translated, it gives CASSTDRVGIYTF.